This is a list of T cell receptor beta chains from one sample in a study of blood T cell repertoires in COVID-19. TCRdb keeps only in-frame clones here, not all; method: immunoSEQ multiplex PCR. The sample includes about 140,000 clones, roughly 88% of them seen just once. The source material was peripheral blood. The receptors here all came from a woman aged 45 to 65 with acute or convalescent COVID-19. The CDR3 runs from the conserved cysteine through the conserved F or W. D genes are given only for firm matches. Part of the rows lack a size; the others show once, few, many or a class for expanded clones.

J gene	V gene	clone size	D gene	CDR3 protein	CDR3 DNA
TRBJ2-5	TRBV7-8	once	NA	CASSISGETQYF	TGTGCCAGCAGCATCTCCGGGGAGACCCAGTACTTC
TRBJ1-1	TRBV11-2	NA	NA	CASSLEDLMNTEAFF	TGTGCCAGCAGCTTGGAGGACCTCATGAACACTGAAGCTTTCTTT
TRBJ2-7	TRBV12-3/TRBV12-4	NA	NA	CASSSQGHEQYF	TGTGCCAGCAGCTCTCAGGGTCACGAGCAGTACTTC
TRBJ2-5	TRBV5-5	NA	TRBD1	CASSLGTGRETQYF	TGTGCCAGCAGCCTTGGGACAGGGCGGGAGACCCAGTACTTC
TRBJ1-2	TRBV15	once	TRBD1	CATSRDRGRPDGYTF	TGTGCCACCAGCAGAGACAGGGGGCGCCCAGATGGCTACACCTTC
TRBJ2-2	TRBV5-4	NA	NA	CASSPSRAGELFF	TGTGCCAGCAGCCCCTCCCGGGCCGGGGAGCTGTTTTTT
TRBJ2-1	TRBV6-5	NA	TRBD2	CATTGLAGGGEQFF	TGTGCCACAACCGGACTAGCGGGAGGAGGTGAGCAGTTCTTC
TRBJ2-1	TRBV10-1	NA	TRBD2	CASSDRLSGRADEQFF	TGCGCCAGCAGTGATCGGCTTAGCGGGAGGGCTGATGAGCAGTTCTTC
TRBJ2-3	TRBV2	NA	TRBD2	CASSGSMTDTQYF	TGTGCCAGTAGCGGGAGTATGACAGATACGCAGTATTTT
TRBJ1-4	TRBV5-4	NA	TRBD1	CASSLQGTNEKLFF	TGTGCCAGCAGCTTACAGGGGACTAATGAAAAACTGTTTTTT
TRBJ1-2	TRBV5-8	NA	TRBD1	CASSTRQGPYGYTF	TGTGCCAGCAGCACACGACAGGGGCCCTATGGCTACACCTTC
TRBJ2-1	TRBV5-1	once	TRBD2	CASRRPGGFRSNEQFF	TGCGCCAGCAGAAGACCGGGGGGATTTCGTTCCAATGAGCAGTTCTTC
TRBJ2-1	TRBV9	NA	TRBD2	CASSAGVAGVNEQFF	TGTGCCAGCAGCGCCGGGGTAGCGGGGGTCAATGAGCAGTTCTTC
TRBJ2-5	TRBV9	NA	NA	CASSVGGGKETQYF	TGTGCCAGCAGCGTGGGAGGAGGAAAGGAGACCCAGTACTTC
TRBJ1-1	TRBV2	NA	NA	CASRRTVNTEAFF	TGTGCCAGTAGGAGGACAGTGAACACTGAAGCTTTCTTT
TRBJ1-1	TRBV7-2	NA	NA	CASSLQVNTEAFF	TGTGCCAGCAGTCTACAGGTGAACACTGAAGCTTTCTTT
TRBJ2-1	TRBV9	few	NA	CASSPPAGAPFNEQFF	TGTGCCAGCAGCCCCCCGGCGGGCGCGCCTTTCAATGAGCAGTTCTTC
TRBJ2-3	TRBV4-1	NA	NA	CASSPMVVRRTDTQYF	TGCGCCAGCAGCCCCATGGTTGTCAGGCGCACAGATACGCAGTATTTT
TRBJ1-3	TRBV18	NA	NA	CASSESQGDTGNTIYF	TGTGCCAGCTCAGAATCACAGGGAGATACTGGAAACACCATATATTTT
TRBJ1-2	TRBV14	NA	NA	CASSQNIIYGYTF	TGTGCCAGCAGCCAGAACATCATCTATGGCTACACCTTC
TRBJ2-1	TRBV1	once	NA	CTSSQAGGPSNEQFF	TGCACCAGCAGCCAAGCGGGAGGGCCCTCCAATGAGCAGTTCTTC
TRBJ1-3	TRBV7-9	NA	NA	CASSFRESSGNTIYF	TGTGCCAGCAGCTTCAGGGAATCCTCTGGAAACACCATATATTTT
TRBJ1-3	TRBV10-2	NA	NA	CASSDEGAGNTIYF	TGCGCCAGCAGTGATGAGGGCGCCGGAAACACCATATATTTT
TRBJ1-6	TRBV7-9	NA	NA	CASSPDRYNSPLHF	TGTGCCAGCAGCCCGGACAGATATAATTCACCCCTCCACTTT
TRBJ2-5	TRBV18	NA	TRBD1	CASSPRTGSGETQYF	TGTGCCAGCTCACCAAGGACAGGATCAGGGGAGACCCAGTACTTC
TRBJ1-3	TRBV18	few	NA	CASSPDSFSGNTIYF	TGTGCCAGCTCACCAGACAGTTTCTCTGGAAACACCATATATTTT
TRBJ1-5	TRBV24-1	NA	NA	CATSDLNSKAQHF	TGTGCCACCAGTGATTTGAACAGCAAGGCCCAGCATTTT
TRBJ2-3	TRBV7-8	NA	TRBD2	CASSLRTSGSTDTQYF	TGTGCCAGCAGCCTTCGGACTAGCGGAAGCACAGATACGCAGTATTTT
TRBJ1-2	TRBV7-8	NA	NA	CASSLDYSYGYTF	TGTGCCAGCAGCTTGGATTACAGCTATGGCTACACCTTC
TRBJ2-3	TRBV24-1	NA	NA	CATSDSSIAYTDTQYF	TGTGCCACCAGTGATTCTAGTATAGCTTACACAGATACGCAGTATTTT
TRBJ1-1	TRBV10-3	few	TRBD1	CAISDRENTEAFF	TGTGCCATCTCCGACAGGGAGAACACTGAAGCTTTCTTT
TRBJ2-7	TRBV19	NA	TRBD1	CASSNQGVSYEQYF	TGTGCCAGTAGTAACCAGGGGGTCTCCTACGAGCAGTACTTC
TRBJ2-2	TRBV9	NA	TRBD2	CASSVAGTSLGELFF	TGTGCCAGCAGCGTAGCCGGGACTAGTCTCGGGGAGCTGTTTTTT
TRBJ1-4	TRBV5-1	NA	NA	CASSLGRANEKLFF	TGCGCCAGCAGCTTGGGACGGGCTAATGAAAAACTGTTTTTT
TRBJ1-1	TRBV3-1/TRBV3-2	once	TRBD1	CASSQHTGVGTEAFF	TGTGCCAGCAGCCAGCACACAGGGGTGGGCACTGAAGCTTTCTTT
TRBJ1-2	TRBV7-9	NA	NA	CASSGVAGYGYTF	TGTGCCAGCAGCGGAGTAGCGGGCTATGGCTACACCTTC
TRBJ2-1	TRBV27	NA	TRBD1	CASSPDRGEQFF	TGTGCCAGCAGCCCCGACAGGGGTGAGCAGTTCTTC
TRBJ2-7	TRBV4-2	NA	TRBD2	CASSQVYSGSTYEQYF	TGTGCCAGCAGCCAGGTTTATAGCGGGAGCACCTACGAGCAGTACTTC
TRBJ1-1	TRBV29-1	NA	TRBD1	CSVDRTGGNTEAFF	TGCAGCGTTGATCGGACAGGGGGCAACACTGAAGCTTTCTTT
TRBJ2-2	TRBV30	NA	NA	CAWRRPGTGELFF	TGTGCCTGGAGACGACCGGGCACCGGGGAGCTGTTTTTT
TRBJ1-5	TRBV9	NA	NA	CASSLRGRTPDQPQHF	TGTGCCAGCAGCCTAAGGGGTAGGACGCCGGATCAGCCCCAGCATTTT
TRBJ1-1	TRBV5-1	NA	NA	CASSLGPPEEAFF	TGCGCCAGCAGCCTGGGACCCCCGGAGGAAGCTTTCTTT
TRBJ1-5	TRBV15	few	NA	CATSRDWWLVNQPQHF	TGTGCCACCAGCAGAGATTGGTGGCTGGTCAATCAGCCCCAGCATTTT
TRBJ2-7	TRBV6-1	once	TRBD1	CASSEDRGGNEQYF	TGTGCCAGCAGTGAGGACAGGGGGGGGAACGAGCAGTACTTC
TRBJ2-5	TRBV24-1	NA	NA	CATSLRGSETQYF	TGTGCCACCAGTCTTAGGGGGAGCGAGACCCAGTACTTC
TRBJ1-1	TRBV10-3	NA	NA	CAISVGAQNTEAFF	TGTGCCATCAGTGTAGGGGCCCAGAACACTGAAGCTTTCTTT
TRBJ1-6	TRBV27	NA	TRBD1	CASCPSGTGLGAPLHF	TGTGCCAGCTGCCCCTCCGGGACAGGGCTCGGAGCACCCCTCCACTTT
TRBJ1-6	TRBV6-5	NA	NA	CASTMLDRGSPLHF	TGTGCCAGCACTATGTTGGACAGAGGTTCACCCCTCCACTTT
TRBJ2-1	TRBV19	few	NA	CASSAEYNEQFF	TGTGCCAGTAGTGCGGAATACAATGAGCAGTTCTTC
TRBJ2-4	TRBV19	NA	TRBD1	CASSRTGGKLAKNIQYF	TGTGCCAGTAGCCGGACAGGGGGGAAACTAGCCAAAAACATTCAGTACTTC
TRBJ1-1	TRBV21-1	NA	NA	CASTPFTQGNTEAFF	TGTGCCAGCACTCCATTCACCCAGGGGAACACTGAAGCTTTCTTT
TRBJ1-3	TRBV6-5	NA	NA	CASSYSRGSGNTIYF	TGTGCCAGCAGTTACTCCCGGGGGTCTGGAAACACCATATATTTT
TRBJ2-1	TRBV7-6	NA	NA	CASSLGTFSYNEQFF	TGTGCCAGCAGCCTAGGGACTTTTTCCTACAATGAGCAGTTCTTC
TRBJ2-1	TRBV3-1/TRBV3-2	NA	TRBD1	CASSQTGGARQFF	TGTGCCAGCAGCCAGACAGGGGGCGCGAGGCAGTTCTTC
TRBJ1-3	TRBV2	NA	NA	CAILPPQEANTIYF	TGTGCCATTCTACCCCCTCAGGAGGCCAACACCATATATTTT
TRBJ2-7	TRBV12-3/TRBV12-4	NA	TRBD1	CASSPGTGDRYF	TGTGCCAGCAGCCCCGGGACAGGGGACAGATACTTC
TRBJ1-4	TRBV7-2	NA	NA	CASSLGTGNEKLFF	TGTGCCAGCAGCTTAGGGACGGGGAATGAAAAACTGTTTTTT
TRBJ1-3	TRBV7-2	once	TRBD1	CASSTGTVSGNTIYF	TGTGCCAGCAGCACAGGGACAGTCTCTGGAAACACCATATATTTT
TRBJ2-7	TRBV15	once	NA	CATSRGRDISYEQYF	TGTGCCACCAGCCGCGGTAGGGACATCTCCTACGAGCAGTACTTC